This is a list of T cell receptor beta chains from one sample in a study of blood T cells in healthy people across ages. MiXCR, run by TCRdb on the 5' RACE reads, gives a single entry per CDR3 protein. The table lists hundreds of thousands of distinct CDR3 sequences, roughly 64% of them singletons. Specimen: blood. These receptors were taken from a man aged 25-40 years in good health. Each CDR3 is given with its conserved first and last residue. Each record gives: V gene, clone size, D gene, J gene, CDR3 protein, CDR3 DNA. A D gene is named only where the DNA matches it firmly. Where a row states a size, it is once, few, many or the class of an expanded clone; other rows omit it.

TRBV29-1	.	TRBD1	TRBJ2-4	CSGLWTGVAKNIQYF	TGCAGCGGTCTATGGACAGGGGTAGCCAAAAACATTCAGTACTTC
TRBV27	few	.	TRBJ2-7	CASSLVAGPYEQYF	TGTGCCAGCAGTTTAGTGGCAGGGCCCTACGAGCAGTACTTC
TRBV6-5	.	.	TRBJ2-5	CASSYSGQRFPETQYF	TGTGCCAGCAGTTACTCGGGACAAAGATTTCCAGAGACCCAGTACTTC
TRBV7-2	.	.	TRBJ2-1	CASSLGLASSYNEQFF	TGTGCCAGCAGCTTAGGCCTAGCGAGCTCCTACAATGAGCAGTTCTTC
TRBV3-1	.	TRBD2	TRBJ2-1	CASSQDTSGGGIEFF	TGTGCCAGCAGCCAAGATACTAGCGGGGGGGGAATCGAGTTCTTC
TRBV20-1	.	.	TRBJ1-2	CSAIRTVGYRGYTF	TGCAGTGCAATCAGGACAGTTGGATATCGGGGCTACACCTTC
TRBV6-5	.	.	TRBJ2-7	CASSYGPNEQYF	TGTGCCAGCAGTTACGGGCCAAACGAGCAGTACTTC
TRBV30	.	.	TRBJ2-1	CAFQTGVSYNEQFF	TGTGCCTTTCAAACAGGCGTCTCCTACAATGAGCAGTTCTTC
TRBV20-1	.	.	TRBJ2-5	CSARGQGPGVETQYF	TGCAGTGCTAGAGGTCAGGGACCCGGGGTGGAGACCCAGTACTTC
TRBV11-2	many	.	TRBJ2-5	CASSLTPAGHQETQYF	TGTGCCAGCAGCTTAACCCCCGCGGGACATCAAGAGACCCAGTACTTC
TRBV7-2	.	.	TRBJ2-1	CASSLNQGVIQETQFF	TGTGCCAGCAGCTTAAACCAGGGAGTAATTCAAGAGACCCAGTTCTTC
TRBV3-1	.	TRBD2	TRBJ2-5	CASSQWRGDGETQYF	TGTGCCAGCAGCCAGTGGCGGGGGGACGGCGAGACCCAGTACTTC
TRBV6-5	.	TRBD2	TRBJ2-1	CASRLAGNGLGEQFF	TGTGCCAGCAGACTAGCGGGAAATGGGTTGGGTGAGCAGTTCTTC
TRBV5-1	few	.	TRBJ1-2	CASSLGLGGNGYTF	TGCGCCAGCAGCTTGGGCCTCGGGGGCAATGGCTACACCTTC
TRBV6-6	.	TRBD1	TRBJ2-7	CASRGQGNSEQYF	TGTGCCAGCAGGGGACAGGGTAATAGCGAGCAGTACTTC
TRBV30	once	.	TRBJ2-7	CARSVFYGQYF	TGTGCCCGGAGTGTTTTCTACGGGCAGTACTTC
TRBV28	.	TRBD2	TRBJ2-4	CASRGGAKNIQYF	TGTGCCAGCCGGGGGGGAGCCAAAAACATTCAGTACTTC
TRBV7-2	.	.	TRBJ2-5	CASSLGRRDRAYQETQYF	TGTGCCAGCAGCTTAGGTAGGAGGGACAGAGCGTACCAAGAGACCCAGTACTTC
TRBV5-8	.	.	TRBJ1-1	CASESQMNTEAFF	TGTGCCAGCGAATCTCAAATGAACACTGAAGCTTTCTTT
TRBV12-3/TRBV12-4	.	TRBD2	TRBJ2-1	CASSASGSAGANEQFF	TGTGCCAGCAGCGCTAGCGGGAGTGCAGGAGCTAATGAGCAGTTCTTC
TRBV28	.	.	TRBJ2-7	CASSLSLTFRGALYEQYF	TGTGCCAGCAGTTTATCTCTCACGTTTCGGGGGGCGCTTTACGAGCAGTACTTC
TRBV7-2	few	.	TRBJ1-1	CASSFSTLNTEAFF	TGTGCCAGCAGCTTCAGTACTCTGAACACTGAAGCTTTCTTT